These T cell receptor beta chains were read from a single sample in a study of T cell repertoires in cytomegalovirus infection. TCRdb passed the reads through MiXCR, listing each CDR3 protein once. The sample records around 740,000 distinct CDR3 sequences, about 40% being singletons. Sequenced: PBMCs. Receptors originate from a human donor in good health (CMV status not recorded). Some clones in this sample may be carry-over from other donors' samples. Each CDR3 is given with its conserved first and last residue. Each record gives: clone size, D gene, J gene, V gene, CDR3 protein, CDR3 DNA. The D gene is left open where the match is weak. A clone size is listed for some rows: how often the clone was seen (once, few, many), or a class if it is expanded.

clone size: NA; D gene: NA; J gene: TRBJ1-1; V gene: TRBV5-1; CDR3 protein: CASSPTEGGLTEAFF; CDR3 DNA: TGCGCCAGCAGCCCAACAGAAGGGGGACTCACTGAAGCTTTCTTT
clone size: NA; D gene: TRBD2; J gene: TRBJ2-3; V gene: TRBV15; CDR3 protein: CATSRGPGGEDTQYF; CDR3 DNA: TGTGCCACCAGCAGAGGCCCGGGGGGGGAAGATACGCAGTATTTT
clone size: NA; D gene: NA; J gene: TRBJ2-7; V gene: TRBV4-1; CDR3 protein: CASSQVVRDSYEQYF; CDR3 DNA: TGCGCCAGCAGCCAAGTAGTCAGGGATTCCTACGAGCAGTACTTC
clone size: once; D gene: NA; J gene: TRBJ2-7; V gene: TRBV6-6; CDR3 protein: CASREGNRGGYEQYF; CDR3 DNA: TGTGCCAGCAGGGAAGGGAACAGGGGGGGATACGAGCAGTACTTC
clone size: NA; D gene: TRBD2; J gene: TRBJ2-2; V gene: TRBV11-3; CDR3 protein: CASSLEMVGSGKNTGELFF; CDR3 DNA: TGTGCCAGCAGCTTAGAGATGGTTGGTAGCGGGAAGAACACCGGGGAGCTGTTTTTT
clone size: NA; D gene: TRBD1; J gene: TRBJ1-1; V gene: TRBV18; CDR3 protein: CASSPQGQGRLLGTEAFF; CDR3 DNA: TGTGCCAGCTCACCCCAGGGACAGGGTCGGTTGTTGGGCACTGAAGCTTTCTTT
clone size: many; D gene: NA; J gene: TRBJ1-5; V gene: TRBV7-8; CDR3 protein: CASSLGLGNQPQHF; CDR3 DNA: TGTGCCAGCAGCTTAGGGTTGGGCAATCAGCCCCAGCATTTT
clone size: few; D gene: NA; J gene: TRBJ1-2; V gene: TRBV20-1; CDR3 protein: CSARDRRSYGYTF; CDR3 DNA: TGCAGTGCTAGAGATAGAAGGTCCTATGGCTACACCTTC
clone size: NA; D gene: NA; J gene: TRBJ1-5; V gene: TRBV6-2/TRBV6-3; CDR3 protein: CASSYNSPGGNQPQHF; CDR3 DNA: TGTGCCAGCAGTTACAATTCCCCCGGAGGCAATCAGCCCCAGCATTTT
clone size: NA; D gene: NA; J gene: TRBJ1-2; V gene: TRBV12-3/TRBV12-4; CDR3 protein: CASSFQQLYGYTF; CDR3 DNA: TGTGCCAGCAGTTTTCAGCAGCTCTATGGCTACACCTTC
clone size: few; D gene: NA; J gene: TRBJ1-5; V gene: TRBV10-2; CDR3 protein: CASRGQGIGQPQHF; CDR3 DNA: TGCGCCAGCAGGGGTCAGGGGATCGGACAGCCCCAGCATTTT
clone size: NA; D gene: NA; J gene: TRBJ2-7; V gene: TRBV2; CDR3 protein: CASGGLPYEQYF; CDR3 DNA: TGTGCCAGCGGCGGCTTGCCCTACGAGCAGTACTTC
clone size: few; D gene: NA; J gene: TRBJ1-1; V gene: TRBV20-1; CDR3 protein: CIFKVEGMAEAFF; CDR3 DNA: TGCATTTTTAAAGTAGAGGGCATGGCTGAAGCTTTCTTT
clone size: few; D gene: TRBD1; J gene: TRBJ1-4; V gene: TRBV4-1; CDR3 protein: CASSQKGARTNEKLFF; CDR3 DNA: TGCGCCAGCAGCCAGAAGGGGGCGCGGACTAATGAAAAACTGTTTTTT
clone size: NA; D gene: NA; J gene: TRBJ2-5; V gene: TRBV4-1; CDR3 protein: CASSQADSHQETQYF; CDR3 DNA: TGCGCCAGCAGCCAAGCGGACTCCCACCAAGAGACCCAGTACTTC
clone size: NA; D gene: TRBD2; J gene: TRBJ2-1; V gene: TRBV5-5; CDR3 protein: CASSFWGAGGSYNEQFF; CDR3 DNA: TGTGCCAGCAGCTTTTGGGGAGCGGGGGGGTCCTACAATGAGCAGTTCTTC
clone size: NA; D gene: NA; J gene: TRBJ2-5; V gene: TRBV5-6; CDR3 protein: CASSLYWTAEETQYF; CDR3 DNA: TGTGCCAGCAGCTTGTATTGGACAGCAGAAGAGACCCAGTACTTC
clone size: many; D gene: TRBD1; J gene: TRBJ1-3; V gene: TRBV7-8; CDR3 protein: CASSPGPQGGSGNTIYF; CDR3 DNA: TGTGCCAGCAGCCCAGGCCCTCAGGGGGGCTCTGGAAACACCATATATTTT
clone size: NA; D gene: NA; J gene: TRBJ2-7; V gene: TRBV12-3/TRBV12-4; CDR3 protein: CASSFQSGPGSYEQYF; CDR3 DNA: TGTGCCAGCAGTTTCCAGTCGGGGCCGGGCTCCTACGAGCAGTACTTC
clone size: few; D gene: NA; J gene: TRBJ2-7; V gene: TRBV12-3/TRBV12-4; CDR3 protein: CASRPTGAYEQYF; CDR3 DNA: TGTGCCAGCAGGCCAACGGGGGCCTACGAGCAGTACTTC
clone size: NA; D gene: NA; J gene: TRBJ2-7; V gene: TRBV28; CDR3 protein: CASRGGGHEQYF; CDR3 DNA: TGTGCCAGCAGGGGAGGGGGCCACGAGCAGTACTTC
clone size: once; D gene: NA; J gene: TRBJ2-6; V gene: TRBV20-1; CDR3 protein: CSAREGANVLTF; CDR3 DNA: TGCAGTGCTAGAGAAGGGGCCAACGTCCTGACTTTC
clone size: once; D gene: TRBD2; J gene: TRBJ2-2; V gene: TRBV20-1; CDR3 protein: CSARRRLATTGELFF; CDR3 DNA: TGCAGTGCTAGAAGACGACTAGCGACTACCGGGGAGCTGTTTTTT
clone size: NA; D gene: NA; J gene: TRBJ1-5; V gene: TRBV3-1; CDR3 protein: CASSHSGHNQPQHF; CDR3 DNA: TGTGCCAGCAGCCATTCAGGGCACAATCAGCCCCAGCATTTT
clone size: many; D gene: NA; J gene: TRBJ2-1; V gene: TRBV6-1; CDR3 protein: CASRQGTYNEQFF; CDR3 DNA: TGTGCCAGCAGACAAGGGACCTACAATGAGCAGTTCTTC
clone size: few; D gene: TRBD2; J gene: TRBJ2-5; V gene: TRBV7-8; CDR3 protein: CASSTPGTNQETQYF; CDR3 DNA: TGTGCCAGCAGCACCCCCGGGACTAATCAAGAGACCCAGTACTTC
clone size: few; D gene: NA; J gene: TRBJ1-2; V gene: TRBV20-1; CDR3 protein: CSATDSVNYGYTF; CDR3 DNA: TGCAGTGCTACAGACAGTGTGAACTATGGCTACACCTTC
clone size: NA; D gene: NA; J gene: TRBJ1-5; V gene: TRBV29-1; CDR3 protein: CSVAETDSNQPQHF; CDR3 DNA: TGCAGCGTTGCTGAGACAGATAGCAATCAGCCCCAGCATTTT
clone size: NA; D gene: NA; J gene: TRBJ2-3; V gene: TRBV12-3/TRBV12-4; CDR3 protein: CASRRMSSPSTDTQYF; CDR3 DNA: TGTGCCAGCAGAAGGATGAGTAGCCCCAGCACAGATACGCAGTATTTT
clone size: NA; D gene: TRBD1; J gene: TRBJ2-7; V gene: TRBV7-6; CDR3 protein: CASSLDRDHYEQYF; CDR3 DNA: TGTGCCAGCAGCCTAGACAGGGATCACTACGAGCAGTACTTC
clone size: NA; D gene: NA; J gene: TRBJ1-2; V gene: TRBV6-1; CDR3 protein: CASSEYRGGNYGYTF; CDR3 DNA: TGTGCCAGCAGTGAATACCGGGGCGGGAACTATGGCTACACCTTC
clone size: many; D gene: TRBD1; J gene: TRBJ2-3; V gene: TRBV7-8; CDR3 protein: CASSQNRGVRDTQYF; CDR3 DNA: TGTGCCAGCAGCCAAAACAGGGGGGTACGGGATACGCAGTATTTT
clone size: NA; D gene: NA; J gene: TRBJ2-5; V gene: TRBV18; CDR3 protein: CASSPPPGGEIQYF; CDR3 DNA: TGTGCCAGCTCACCACCCCCCGGAGGAGAGATCCAGTACTTC
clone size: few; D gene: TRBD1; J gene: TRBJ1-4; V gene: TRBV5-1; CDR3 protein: CASRGTEGRAGTNEKLFF; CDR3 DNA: TGCGCCAGCAGGGGGACAGAGGGCCGGGCCGGCACTAATGAAAAACTGTTTTTT
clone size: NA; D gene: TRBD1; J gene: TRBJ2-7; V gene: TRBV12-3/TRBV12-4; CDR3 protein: CASSLFLGQGGLEQYF; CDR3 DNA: TGTGCCAGCAGTTTATTCTTGGGACAGGGAGGTCTCGAGCAGTACTTC
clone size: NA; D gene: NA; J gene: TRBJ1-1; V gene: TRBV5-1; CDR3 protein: CASSLEGTDTEAFF; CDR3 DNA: TGCGCCAGCAGCTTGGAGGGGACCGACACTGAAGCTTTCTTT
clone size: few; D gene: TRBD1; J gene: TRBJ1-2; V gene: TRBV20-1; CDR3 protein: CSARGRTGLDYGYTF; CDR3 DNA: TGCAGTGCTAGAGGGCGGACAGGGTTAGACTATGGCTACACCTTC
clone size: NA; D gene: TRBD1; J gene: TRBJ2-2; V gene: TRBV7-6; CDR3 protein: CACDRDSYTGELFF; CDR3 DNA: TGTGCTTGCGACCGGGACAGCTACACCGGGGAGCTGTTTTTT
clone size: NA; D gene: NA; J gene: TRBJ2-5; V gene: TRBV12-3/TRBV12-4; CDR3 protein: CASSPSAAVKETQYF; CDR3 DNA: TGTGCCAGCAGTCCCTCGGCTGCGGTAAAAGAGACCCAGTACTTC
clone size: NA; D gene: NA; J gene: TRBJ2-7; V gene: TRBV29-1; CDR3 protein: CSVVWVPGNYEQNF; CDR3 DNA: TGCAGCGTTGTTTGGGTCCCGGGGAATTACGAGCAGAACTTC
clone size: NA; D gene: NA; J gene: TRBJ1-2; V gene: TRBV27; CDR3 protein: CASSLNGPPGYGYTF; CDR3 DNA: TGTGCCAGCAGTTTAAACGGGCCTCCCGGCTATGGCTACACCTTC
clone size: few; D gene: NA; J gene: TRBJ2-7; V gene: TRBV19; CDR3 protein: CASSISESYEQYF; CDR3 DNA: TGTGCCAGTAGTATCTCAGAATCCTACGAGCAGTACTTC
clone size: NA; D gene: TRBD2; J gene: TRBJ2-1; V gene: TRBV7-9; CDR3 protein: CASSPSTSGTNYNEQFF; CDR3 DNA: TGTGCCAGCAGCCCTTCGACTAGCGGTACTAACTACAATGAGCAGTTCTTC
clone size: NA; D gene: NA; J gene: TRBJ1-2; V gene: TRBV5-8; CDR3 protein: CASSLINYGYTF; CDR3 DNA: TGTGCCAGCAGCTTGATAAACTATGGCTACACCTTC
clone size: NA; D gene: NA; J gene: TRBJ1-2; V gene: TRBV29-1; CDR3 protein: CSVEEGITGSGNGYTF; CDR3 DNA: TGCAGCGTTGAAGAGGGTATAACAGGGTCCGGCAATGGCTACACCTTC
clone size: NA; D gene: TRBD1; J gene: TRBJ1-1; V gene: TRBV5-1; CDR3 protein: CASSFRHSGQGKDTEAFF; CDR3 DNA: TGCGCCAGCAGCTTTCGACATTCGGGACAGGGAAAGGACACTGAAGCTTTCTTT
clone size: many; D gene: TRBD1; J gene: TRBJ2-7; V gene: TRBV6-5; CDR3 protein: CASSYRTGEDYEQYF; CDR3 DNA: TGTGCCAGCAGTTACCGGACAGGGGAGGACTACGAGCAGTACTTC
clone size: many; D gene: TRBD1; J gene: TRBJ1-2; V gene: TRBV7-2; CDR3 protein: CASRLAGGDGYTF; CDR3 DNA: TGTGCCAGCAGACTGGCAGGGGGCGATGGCTACACCTTC
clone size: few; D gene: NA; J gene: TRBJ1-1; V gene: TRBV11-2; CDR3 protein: CASSPRRGGETEAFF; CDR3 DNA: TGTGCCAGCAGCCCCCGTCGTGGGGGGGAAACTGAAGCTTTCTTT
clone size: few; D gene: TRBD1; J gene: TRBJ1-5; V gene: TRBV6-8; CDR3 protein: CASSFFGTGGNQPQHF; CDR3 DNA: TGTGCCAGCAGTTTCTTTGGGACAGGGGGCAATCAGCCCCAGCATTTT
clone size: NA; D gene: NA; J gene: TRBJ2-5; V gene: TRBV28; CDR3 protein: CASNRGGGETQYF; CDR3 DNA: TGTGCCAGCAACCGGGGAGGCGGAGAGACCCAGTACTTC
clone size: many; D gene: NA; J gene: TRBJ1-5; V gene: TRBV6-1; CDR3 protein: CASSEGQPQHF; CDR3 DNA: TGTGCCAGCAGTGAGGGTCAGCCCCAGCATTTT